This TCR beta chain was captured by sequencing in a study of cytomegalovirus exposure and HLA in healthy donors. Study outcomes and limitations: Trimming of TCR beta V- and J-genes showed a link, identified in a later analysis, to a missense DCLRE1C variant.

CDR1 SGHRS and CDR2 YFSETQ come from the germline V gene. V lost 4 bases and J lost 6; bases outside the gene matches: 2. The length of the CDR3 is 13 residues. The PCR used 60 Vbeta and 13 Jbeta primers. Original analysis: Unique TCR beta chains totaled some 88 million in a later count, with around 12 million of them shared. TCRdb's copy holds only in-frame clones and misses some; the assay was immunoSEQ multiplex PCR. V, J and clone size are those of that table, while D and trimming were read from the DNA. The repertoire holds some 180,000 clones, with roughly a tenth as singletons. This clone occurred a few times. The target antigen is unknown.

This TCR derives from a woman aged 25-40 years in good health and CMV-seropositive. The genes are TRBV5-1 and TRBJ1-5, with 9 positions matching TRBD1. Sequencing input: PBMCs. Here the CDR3 reads CASSPDRGQPQHF. The CDR3 DNA follows: TGCGCCAGCAGCCCGGACAGGGGTCAGCCCCAGCATTTT.